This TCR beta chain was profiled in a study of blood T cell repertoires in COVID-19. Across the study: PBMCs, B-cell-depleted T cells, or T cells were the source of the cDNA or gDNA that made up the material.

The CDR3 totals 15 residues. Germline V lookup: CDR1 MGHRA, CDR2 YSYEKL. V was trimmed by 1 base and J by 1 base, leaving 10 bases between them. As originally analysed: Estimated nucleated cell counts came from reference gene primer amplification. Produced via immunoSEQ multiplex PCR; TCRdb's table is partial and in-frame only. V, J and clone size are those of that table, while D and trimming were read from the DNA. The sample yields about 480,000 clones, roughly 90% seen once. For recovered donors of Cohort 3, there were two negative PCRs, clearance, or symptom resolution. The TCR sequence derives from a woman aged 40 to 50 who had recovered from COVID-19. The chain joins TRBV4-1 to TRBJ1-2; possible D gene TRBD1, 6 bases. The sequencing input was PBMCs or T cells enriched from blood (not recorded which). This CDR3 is CASSQGPQGNYGYTF. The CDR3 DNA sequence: TGCGCCAGCAGCCAAGGACCACAGGGTAACTATGGCTACACCTTC.